What follows are 2 T cell receptor beta chains derived from one specimen sequenced in a study of T cell changes during pregnancy in multiple sclerosis. Method: immunoSEQ multiplex PCR; TCRdb's copy keeps in-frame clones and lacks some. Of around 75,000 clones listed, roughly 94% are singletons. The specimen comprised CD4+ T cells from peripheral blood mononuclear cells, sampled after pregnancy. These receptors were collected from a female donor with multiple sclerosis, enrolled in a pregnancy study.

The rearrangement links TRBV30 to TRBJ1-5; tentative D call: TRBD1 (6 bases). Germline CDR1 is GTSNPN and CDR2 is SVGIG (reference sequence). This CDR3 is 15 amino acids long. Trimming removed 1 base at V and 1 base at J, with 11 bases between. The CDR3 bases are TGTGCCTGGAGTGAAGGGGACACGAGCAATCAGCCCCAGCATTTT. Translation gives CAWSEGDTSNQPQHF.

The chain is built from TRBV5-1 and TRBJ2-7; 9 bases align to TRBD1. V dropped 0 bases and J dropped 4; count of bases not matched to a gene: 8. The germline V gene has CDR1 SGHRS and CDR2 YFSETQ. This CDR3 has 16 amino acids. The CDR3 is CASSLGAGQGMYEQYF. The CDR3 nucleotides are TGCGCCAGCAGCTTGGGGGCCGGACAGGGGATGTACGAGCAGTACTTC.